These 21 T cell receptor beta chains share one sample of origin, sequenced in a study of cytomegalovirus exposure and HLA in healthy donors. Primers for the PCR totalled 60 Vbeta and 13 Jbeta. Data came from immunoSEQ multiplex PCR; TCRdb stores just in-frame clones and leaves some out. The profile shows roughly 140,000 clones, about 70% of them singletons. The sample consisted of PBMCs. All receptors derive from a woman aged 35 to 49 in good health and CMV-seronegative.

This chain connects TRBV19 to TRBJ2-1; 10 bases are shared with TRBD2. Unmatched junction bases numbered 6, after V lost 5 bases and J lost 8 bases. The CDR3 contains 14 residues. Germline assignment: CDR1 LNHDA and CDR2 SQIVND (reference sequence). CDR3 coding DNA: TGTGCCAGTAGTCGTTTAGCGGGGGGTCATGAGCAGTTCTTC. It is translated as CASSRLAGGHEQFF.

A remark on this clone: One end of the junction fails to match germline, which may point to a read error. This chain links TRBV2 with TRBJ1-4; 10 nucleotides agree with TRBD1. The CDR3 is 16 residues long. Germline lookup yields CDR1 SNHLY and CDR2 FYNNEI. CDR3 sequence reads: CASREGQGATNEKLFF. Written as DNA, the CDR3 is TGTGCCAGCAGGGAAGGACAGGGGGCAACTAATGAAAAACTGTTTTTT.

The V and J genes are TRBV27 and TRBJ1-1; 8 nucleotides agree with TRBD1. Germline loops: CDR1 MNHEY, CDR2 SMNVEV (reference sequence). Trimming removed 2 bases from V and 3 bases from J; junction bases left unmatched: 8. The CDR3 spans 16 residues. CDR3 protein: CASSLDDRGRDTEAFF. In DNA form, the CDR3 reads TGTGCCAGCAGTTTAGATGACAGGGGCCGGGACACTGAAGCTTTCTTT.

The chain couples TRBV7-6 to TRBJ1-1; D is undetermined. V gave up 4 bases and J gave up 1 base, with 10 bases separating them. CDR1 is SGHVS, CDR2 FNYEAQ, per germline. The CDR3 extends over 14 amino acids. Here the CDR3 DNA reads TGTGCCAGCAGCTCGGTGACGGGGAACACTGAAGCTTTCTTT. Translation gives CASSSVTGNTEAFF.

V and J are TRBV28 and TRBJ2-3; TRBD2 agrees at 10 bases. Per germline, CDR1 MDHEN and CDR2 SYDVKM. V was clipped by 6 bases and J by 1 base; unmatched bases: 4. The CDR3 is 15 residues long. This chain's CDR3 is CASSSGTSGTDTQYF. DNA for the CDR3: TGTGCCAGCAGCTCCGGGACTAGCGGCACAGATACGCAGTATTTT.

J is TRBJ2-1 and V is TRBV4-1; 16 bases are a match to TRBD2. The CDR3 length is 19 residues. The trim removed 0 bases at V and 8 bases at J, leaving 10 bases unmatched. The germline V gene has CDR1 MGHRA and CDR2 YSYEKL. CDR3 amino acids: CASSQDNLVGLAGGYEQFF. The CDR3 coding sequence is TGCGCCAGCAGCCAAGATAATTTAGTGGGACTAGCGGGGGGGTATGAGCAGTTCTTC.

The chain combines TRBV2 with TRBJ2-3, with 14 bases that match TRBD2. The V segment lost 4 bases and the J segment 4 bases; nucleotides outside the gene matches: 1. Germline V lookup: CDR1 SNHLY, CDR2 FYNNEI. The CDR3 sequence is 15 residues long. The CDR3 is CASSVGLAGADTQYF. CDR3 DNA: TGTGCCAGCAGTGTGGGACTAGCGGGAGCAGATACGCAGTATTTT.

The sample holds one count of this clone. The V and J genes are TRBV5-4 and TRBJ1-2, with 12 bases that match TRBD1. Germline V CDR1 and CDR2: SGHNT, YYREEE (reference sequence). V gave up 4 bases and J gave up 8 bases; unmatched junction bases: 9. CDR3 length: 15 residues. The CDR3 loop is CASSPGTGGDGGYTF. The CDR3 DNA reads TGTGCCAGCAGCCCCGGGACAGGGGGCGATGGGGGCTACACCTTC.

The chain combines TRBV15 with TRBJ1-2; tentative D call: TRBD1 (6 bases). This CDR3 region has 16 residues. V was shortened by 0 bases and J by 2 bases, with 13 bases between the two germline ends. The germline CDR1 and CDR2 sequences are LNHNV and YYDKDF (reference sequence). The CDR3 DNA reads TGTGCCACCAGCAGAGATTGGGGGCGCAGGAACTATGGCTACACCTTC. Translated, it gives CATSRDWGRRNYGYTF.

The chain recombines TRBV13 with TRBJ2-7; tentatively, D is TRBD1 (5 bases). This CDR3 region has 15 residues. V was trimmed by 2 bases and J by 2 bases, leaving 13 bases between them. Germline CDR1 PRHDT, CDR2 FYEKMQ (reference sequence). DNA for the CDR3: TGTGCCAGCAGCTTATCCCTCGGACAACCCTACGAGCAGTACTTC. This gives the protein CASSLSLGQPYEQYF.

CDR3 DNA: TGTGCCAGCAGCACCTCTCGGGAGTTGGTGGAGGTGGAGACCCAGTACTTC. Residues: CASSTSRELVEVETQYF. The rearrangement joins TRBV7-9 to TRBJ2-5, with D maybe TRBD2 (6 bases). CDR3 length: 17 residues. The germline CDR1 and CDR2 sequences are SEHNR and FQNEAQ (reference sequence). The ends were cut back, 5 bases at V and 5 bases at J, with 24 bases in the middle.

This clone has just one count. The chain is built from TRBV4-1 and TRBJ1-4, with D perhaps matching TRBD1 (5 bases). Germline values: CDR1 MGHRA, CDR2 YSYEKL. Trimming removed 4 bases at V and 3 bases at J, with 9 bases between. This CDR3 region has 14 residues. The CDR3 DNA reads TGCGCCAGCAGCCTTCGACAGTCTAATGAAAAACTGTTTTTT. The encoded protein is CASSLRQSNEKLFF.

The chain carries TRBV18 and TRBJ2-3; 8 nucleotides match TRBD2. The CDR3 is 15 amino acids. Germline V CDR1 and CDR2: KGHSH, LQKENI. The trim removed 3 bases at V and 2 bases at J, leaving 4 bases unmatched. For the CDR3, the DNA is TGTGCCAGCTCACCGACGACTAGCGCCACAGATACGCAGTATTTT. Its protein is CASSPTTSATDTQYF.

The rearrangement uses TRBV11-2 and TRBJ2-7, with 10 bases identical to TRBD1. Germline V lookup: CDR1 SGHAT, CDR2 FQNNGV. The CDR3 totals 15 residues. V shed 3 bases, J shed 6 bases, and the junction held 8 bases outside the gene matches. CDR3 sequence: CASSLDRGAWGEQYF. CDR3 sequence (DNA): TGTGCCAGCAGCTTGGACAGGGGGGCTTGGGGCGAGCAGTACTTC.

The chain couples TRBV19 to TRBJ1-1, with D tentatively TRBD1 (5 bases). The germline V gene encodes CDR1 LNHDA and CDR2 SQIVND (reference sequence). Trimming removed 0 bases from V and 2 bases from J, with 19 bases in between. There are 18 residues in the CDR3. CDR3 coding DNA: TGTGCCAGTAGTATAGAAGCTTGGGGGAGGCCTTCTAACACTGAAGCTTTCTTT. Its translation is CASSIEAWGRPSNTEAFF. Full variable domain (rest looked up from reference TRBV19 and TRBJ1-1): DGGITQSPKYLFRKEGQNVTLSCEQNLNHDAMYWYRQDPGQGLRLIYYSQIVNDFQKGDIAEGYSVSREKKESFPLTVTSAQKNPTAFYLCASSIEAWGRPSNTEAFFGQGTRLTVV.

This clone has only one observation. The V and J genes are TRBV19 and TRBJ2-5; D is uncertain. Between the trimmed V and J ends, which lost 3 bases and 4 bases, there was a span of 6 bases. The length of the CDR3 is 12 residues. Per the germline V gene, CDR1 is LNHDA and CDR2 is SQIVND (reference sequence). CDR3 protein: CASSIPRETQYF. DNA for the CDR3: TGTGCCAGTAGTATCCCGAGAGAGACCCAGTACTTC. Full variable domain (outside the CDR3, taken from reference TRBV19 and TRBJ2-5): DGGITQSPKYLFRKEGQNVTLSCEQNLNHDAMYWYRQDPGQGLRLIYYSQIVNDFQKGDIAEGYSVSREKKESFPLTVTSAQKNPTAFYLCASSIPRETQYFGPGTRLLVL.

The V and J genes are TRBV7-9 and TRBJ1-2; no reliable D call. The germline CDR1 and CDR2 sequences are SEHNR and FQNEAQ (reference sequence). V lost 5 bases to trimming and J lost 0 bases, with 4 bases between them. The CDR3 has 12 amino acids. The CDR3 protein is CASSTANYGYTF. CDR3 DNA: TGTGCCAGCAGCACAGCTAACTATGGCTACACCTTC.

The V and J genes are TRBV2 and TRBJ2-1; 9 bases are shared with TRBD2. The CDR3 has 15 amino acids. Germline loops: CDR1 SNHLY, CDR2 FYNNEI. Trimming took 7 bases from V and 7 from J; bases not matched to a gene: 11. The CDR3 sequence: CASNRWGLAVNEQFF. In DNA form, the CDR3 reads TGTGCCAGCAACCGGTGGGGACTAGCAGTGAATGAGCAGTTCTTC. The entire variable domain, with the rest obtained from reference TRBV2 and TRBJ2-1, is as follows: EPEVTQTPSHQVTQMGQEVILRCVPISNHLYFYWYRQILGQKVEFLVSFYNNEISEKSEIFDDQFSVERPDGSNFTLKIRSTKLEDSAMYFCASNRWGLAVNEQFFGPGTRLTVL.

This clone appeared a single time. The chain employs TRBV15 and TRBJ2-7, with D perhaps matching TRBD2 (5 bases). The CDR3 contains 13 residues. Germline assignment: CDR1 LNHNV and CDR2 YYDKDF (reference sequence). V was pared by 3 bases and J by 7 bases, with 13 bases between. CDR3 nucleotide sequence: TGTGCCACCAGCAGTCCGCCAGCGGATGAGCAGTACTTC. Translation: CATSSPPADEQYF.

As DNA, the CDR3 is TGTGCCAGCTCACCGACAGGGCCAGAGACCCAGTACTTC. The encoded protein is CASSPTGPETQYF. V is TRBV18 and J is TRBJ2-5; the match to TRBD1 covers 7 bases. The CDR3 totals 13 residues. The junction had 2 bases not matched to a gene; V was cut back by 3 bases and J by 4 bases. From germline, CDR1 is KGHSH and CDR2 LQKENI.

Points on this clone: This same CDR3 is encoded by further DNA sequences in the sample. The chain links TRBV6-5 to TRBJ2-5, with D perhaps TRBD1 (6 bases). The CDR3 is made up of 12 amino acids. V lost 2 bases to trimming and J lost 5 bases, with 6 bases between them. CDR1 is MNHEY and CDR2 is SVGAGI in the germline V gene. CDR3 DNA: TGTGCCAGCAGTTACCAGGGGGAGACCCAGTACTTC. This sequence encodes CASSYQGETQYF.